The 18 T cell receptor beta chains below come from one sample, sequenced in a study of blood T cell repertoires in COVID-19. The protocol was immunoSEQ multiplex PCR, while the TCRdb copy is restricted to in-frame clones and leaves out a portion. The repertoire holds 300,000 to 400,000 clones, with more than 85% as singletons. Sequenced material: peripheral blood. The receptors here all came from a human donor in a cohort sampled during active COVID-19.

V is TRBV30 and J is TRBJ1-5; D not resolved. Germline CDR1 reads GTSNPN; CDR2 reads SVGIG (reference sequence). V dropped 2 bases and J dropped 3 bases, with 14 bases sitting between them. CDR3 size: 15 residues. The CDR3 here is CAWSLPGGVNQPQHF. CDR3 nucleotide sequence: TGTGCCTGGAGTCTCCCGGGCGGGGTCAATCAGCCCCAGCATTTT.

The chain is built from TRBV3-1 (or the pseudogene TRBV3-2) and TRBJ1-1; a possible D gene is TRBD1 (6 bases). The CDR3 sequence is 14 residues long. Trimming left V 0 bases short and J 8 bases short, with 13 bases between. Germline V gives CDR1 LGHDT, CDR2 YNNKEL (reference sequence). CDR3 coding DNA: TGTGCCAGCAGCCAAGAGCCTCAAGGGGGAGAAGCTTTCTTT. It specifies CASSQEPQGGEAFF.

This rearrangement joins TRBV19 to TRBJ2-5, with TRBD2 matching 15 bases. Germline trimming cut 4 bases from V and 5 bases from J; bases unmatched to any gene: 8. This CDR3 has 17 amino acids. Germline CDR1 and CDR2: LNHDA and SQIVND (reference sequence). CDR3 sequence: CASSKRTSGGAFETQYF. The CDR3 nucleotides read TGTGCCAGTAGTAAGAGGACTAGCGGGGGGGCCTTTGAGACCCAGTACTTC.

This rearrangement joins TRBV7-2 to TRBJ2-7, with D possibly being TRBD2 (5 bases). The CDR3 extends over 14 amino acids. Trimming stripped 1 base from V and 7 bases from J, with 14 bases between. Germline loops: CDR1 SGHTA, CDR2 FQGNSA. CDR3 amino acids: CASSLGHGVGEQYF. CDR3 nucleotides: TGTGCCAGCAGCTTAGGACACGGGGTAGGTGAGCAGTACTTC.

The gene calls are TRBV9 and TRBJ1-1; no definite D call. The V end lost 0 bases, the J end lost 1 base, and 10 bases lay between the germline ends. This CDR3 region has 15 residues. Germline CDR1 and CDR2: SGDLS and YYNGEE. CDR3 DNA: TGTGCCAGCAGCGTAGGTTCTAGTAGGAACACTGAAGCTTTCTTT. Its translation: CASSVGSSRNTEAFF.

The CDR3 DNA follows: TGTGCCATCAGTGACCTGGGACAGGACTATAATTCACCCCTCCACTTT. This translates into CAISDLGQDYNSPLHF. V is TRBV10-3 and J is TRBJ1-6, with 8 bases that match TRBD1. Germline CDR1 is ENHRY and CDR2 is SYGVKD. J lost 3 bases, V lost 3 bases, and 4 bases had no gene match. This CDR3 has 16 residues.

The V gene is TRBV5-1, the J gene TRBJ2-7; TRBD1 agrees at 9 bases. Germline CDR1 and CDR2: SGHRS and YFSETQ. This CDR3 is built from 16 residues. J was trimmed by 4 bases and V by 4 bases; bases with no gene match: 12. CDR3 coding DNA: TGCGCCAGCAGCGAGGACAGGGGACAACTAGTATACGAGCAGTACTTC. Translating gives CASSEDRGQLVYEQYF.

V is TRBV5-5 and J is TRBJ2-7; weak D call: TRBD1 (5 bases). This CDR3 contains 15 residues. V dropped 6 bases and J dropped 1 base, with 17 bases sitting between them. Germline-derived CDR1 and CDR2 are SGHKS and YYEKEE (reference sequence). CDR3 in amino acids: CASTFSPTVSYEQYF. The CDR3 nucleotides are TGTGCCAGCACCTTCTCCCCGACAGTTTCCTACGAGCAGTACTTC.

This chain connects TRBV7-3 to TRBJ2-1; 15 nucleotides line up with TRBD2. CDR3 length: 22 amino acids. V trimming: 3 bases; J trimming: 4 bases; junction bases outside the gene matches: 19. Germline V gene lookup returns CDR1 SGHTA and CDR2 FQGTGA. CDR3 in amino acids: CASSLVGPGLAGGHRSYNEQFF. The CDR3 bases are TGTGCCAGCAGCTTGGTTGGGCCGGGACTAGCGGGGGGCCACCGTTCGTACAATGAGCAGTTCTTC.

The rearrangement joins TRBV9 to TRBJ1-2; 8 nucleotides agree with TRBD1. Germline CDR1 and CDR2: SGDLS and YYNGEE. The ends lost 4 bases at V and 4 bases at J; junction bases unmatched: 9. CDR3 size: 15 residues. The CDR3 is CASSPRQGQAYGYTF. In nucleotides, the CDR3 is TGTGCCAGCAGCCCGAGACAGGGGCAGGCCTATGGCTACACCTTC.

The CDR3 protein is CASSLGTSEYNEQFF. CDR3 coding DNA: TGCGCCAGCAGCTTGGGCACTAGCGAGTACAATGAGCAGTTCTTC. V is TRBV5-1 and J is TRBJ2-1; TRBD2 aligns across 7 bases. This CDR3 is 15 amino acids long. V was pared by 0 bases and J by 4 bases, with 4 bases of the junction left unmatched. Germline-derived CDR1 and CDR2 are SGHRS and YFSETQ.

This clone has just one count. The CDR3 region is CASSSGYNEQFF. In DNA, the CDR3 is TGTGCCAGTTCCAGCGGGTACAATGAGCAGTTCTTC. V is TRBV19 and J is TRBJ2-1, with D possibly being TRBD2 (6 bases). Trimming cost V 8 bases and J 4 bases, with 9 bases left between them. Per the germline V gene, CDR1 is LNHDA and CDR2 is SQIVND (reference sequence). The CDR3 extends over 12 amino acids.

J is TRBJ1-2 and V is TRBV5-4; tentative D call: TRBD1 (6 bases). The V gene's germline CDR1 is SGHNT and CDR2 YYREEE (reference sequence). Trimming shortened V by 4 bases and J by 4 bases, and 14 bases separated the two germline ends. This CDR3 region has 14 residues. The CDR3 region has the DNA TGTGCCAGCAGCCCCCGACAGGATCTCTATGGCTACACCTTC. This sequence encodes CASSPRQDLYGYTF.

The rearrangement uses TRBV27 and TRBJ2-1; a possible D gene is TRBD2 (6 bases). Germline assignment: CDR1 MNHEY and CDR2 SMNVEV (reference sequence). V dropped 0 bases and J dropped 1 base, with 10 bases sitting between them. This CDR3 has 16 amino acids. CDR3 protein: CASSLSRGPSYNEQFF. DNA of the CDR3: TGTGCCAGCAGTTTATCGCGGGGCCCTTCCTACAATGAGCAGTTCTTC.

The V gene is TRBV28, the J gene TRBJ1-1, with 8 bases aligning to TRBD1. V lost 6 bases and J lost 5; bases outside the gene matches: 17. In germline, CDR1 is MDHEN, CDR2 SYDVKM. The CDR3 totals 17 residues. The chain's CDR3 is CASSPPRTGSKFTEAFF. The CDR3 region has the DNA TGTGCCAGCAGCCCCCCCCGGACAGGGTCTAAGTTTACTGAAGCTTTCTTT. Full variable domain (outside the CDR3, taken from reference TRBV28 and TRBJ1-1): DVKVTQSSRYLVKRTGEKVFLECVQDMDHENMFWYRQDPGLGLRLIYFSYDVKMKEKGDIPEGYSVSREKKERFSLILESASTNQTSMYLCASSPPRTGSKFTEAFFGQGTRLTVV.

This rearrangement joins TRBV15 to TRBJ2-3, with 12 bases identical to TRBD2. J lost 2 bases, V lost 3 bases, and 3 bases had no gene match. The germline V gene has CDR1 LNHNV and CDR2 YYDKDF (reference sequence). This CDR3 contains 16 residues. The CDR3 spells CATSRRTSGDTDTQYF. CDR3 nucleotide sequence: TGTGCCACCAGCAGGCGGACTAGCGGGGACACAGATACGCAGTATTTT. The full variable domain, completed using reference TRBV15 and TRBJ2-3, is DAMVIQNPRYQVTQFGKPVTLSCSQTLNHNVMYWYQQKSSQAPKLLFHYYDKDFNNEADTPDNFQSRRPNTSFCFLDIRSPGLGDTAMYLCATSRRTSGDTDTQYFGPGTRLTVL.

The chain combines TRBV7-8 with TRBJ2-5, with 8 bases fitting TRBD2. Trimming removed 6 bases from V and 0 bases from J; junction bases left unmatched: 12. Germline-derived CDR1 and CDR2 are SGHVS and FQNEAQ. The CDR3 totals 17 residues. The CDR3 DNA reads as TGTGCCAGCAGGGCCCGTCTGGGCGGGGGGTACCAAGAGACCCAGTACTTC. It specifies CASRARLGGGYQETQYF. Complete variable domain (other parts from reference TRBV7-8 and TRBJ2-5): GAGVSQSPRYKVAKRGQDVALRCDPISGHVSLFWYQQALGQGPEFLTYFQNEAQLDKSGLPSDRFFAERPEGSVSTLKIQRTQQEDSAVYLCASRARLGGGYQETQYFGPGTRLLVL.

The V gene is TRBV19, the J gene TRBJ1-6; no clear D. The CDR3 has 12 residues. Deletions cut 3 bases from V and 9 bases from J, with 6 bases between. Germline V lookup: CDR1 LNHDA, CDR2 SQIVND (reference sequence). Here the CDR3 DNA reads TGTGCCAGTAGTATTAGGAGTTCACCCCTCCACTTT. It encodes CASSIRSSPLHF.